The 5 T cell receptor beta chains below were found in one sample sequenced in a study of CD8 T cells in ankylosing spondylitis. Each CDR3 protein is one row after TCRdb ran MiXCR on the 5' RACE reads. This sample has about 220,000 distinct CDR3 sequences, with 25% to 30% found just once. The sequenced material came from blood, either unsorted or a sorted T cell fraction (not recorded which). The receptors derive from a male donor with ankylosing spondylitis or in good health (not recorded which).

Many counts were recorded for this clonotype. This chain joins TRBV12-3 or TRBV12-4 and TRBJ1-5; TRBD1 is a possible D gene (5 bases). V lost 6 bases to trimming and J lost 5 bases, with 11 bases between them. The CDR3 extends over 13 amino acids. The CDR3 is CASSPEGYQPQHF. DNA for the CDR3: TGTGCCAGCAGCCCGGAGGGGTATCAGCCCCAGCATTTT.

This chain uses TRBV18 with TRBJ2-5; D tentatively fits TRBD1 or TRBD2 (5 bases each). CDR3 size: 15 residues. From germline, CDR1 is KGHSH and CDR2 LQKENI. V lost 4 bases and J 2 bases, leaving 14 bases between the germline ends. CDR3 amino acids: CASSRLGERQETQYF. The CDR3 nucleotides are TGTGCCAGCTCACGGTTGGGGGAGAGACAAGAGACCCAGTACTTC.

The chain carries TRBV11-2 and TRBJ2-3, with TRBD1 matching over 11 bases. CDR1 and CDR2 from the germline V gene are SGHAT and FQNNGV. The CDR3 contains 13 residues. With V trimmed by 5 bases and J by 14 bases, 9 bases remained unmatched. CDR3 sequence: CASSPRTGGAPYF. The CDR3 bases are TGTGCCAGCAGCCCTCGGACAGGGGGCGCCCCGTATTTT.

This clonotype was picked up a small number of times. V gene TRBV11-2 combines with J gene TRBJ2-7, with 7 bases aligning to TRBD1. J gave up 2 bases and V 1 base, and 5 bases lay outside the gene matches. Germline V gene data show CDR1 as SGHAT and CDR2 as FQNNGV. The length of the CDR3 is 15 residues. CDR3 nucleotide sequence: TGTGCCAGCAGCTTAGGTCCGGACAGGCCCTACGAGCAGTACTTC. Protein sequence: CASSLGPDRPYEQYF. Full variable domain (rest looked up from reference TRBV11-2 and TRBJ2-7): EAGVAQSPRYKIIEKRQSVAFWCNPISGHATLYWYQQILGQGPKLLIQFQNNGVVDDSQLPKDRFSAERLKGVDSTLKIQPAKLEDSAVYLCASSLGPDRPYEQYFGPGTRLTVT.

The CDR3 nucleotides are TGCAGTGCCGGCGGGAGGGCCGAGAGTGAGCAGTTCTTC. It encodes CSAGGRAESEQFF. The J gene is TRBJ2-1, the V gene TRBV20-1; TRBD2 matches at 9 bases. Per the germline V gene, CDR1 is DFQATT and CDR2 is SNEGSKA (reference sequence). The CDR3 has 13 residues. V shed 6 bases, J shed 9 bases, and the junction held 9 bases outside the gene matches.